The sequence of this TCR beta chain was determined in a study of OX40 agonist ivuxolimab in advanced cancers. In the study overall: At doses from 0.01 to 10 mg/kg, patients were given intravenous ivuxolimab every 2 weeks. Three patients, one with hepatocellular carcinoma and two with cutaneous melanoma, achieved partial responses.

Losses at the gene ends were 0 bases for V and 4 bases for J; bases not matched to a gene: 9. The germline V gene encodes CDR1 SGHTS and CDR2 YDEGEE. This CDR3 has 17 amino acids. Only in-frame clones appear in the TCRdb table, and some are missing; sequencing was by immunoSEQ multiplex PCR. The data hold around 65,000 clones, with about 88% observed a single time. This clone has a single count. The material sequenced was CD4+ or CD8+ T cells sorted from blood, taken in a trial of the OX40 agonist ivuxolimab. This sequence joins TRBV5-8 and TRBJ1-2, with 10 bases that match TRBD1. The origin of this receptor is an adult with an advanced solid tumor such as melanoma, head and neck, liver or kidney cancer. The CDR3, as DNA: TGTGCCAGCAGCTTGGTCTTCCGGGACAGGGGTGGCTATGGCTACACCTTC. Encoded protein: CASSLVFRDRGGYGYTF.